The 15 T cell receptor beta chains below come from one sample, sequenced in a study of cytomegalovirus exposure and HLA in healthy donors. Amplification used 60 Vbeta primers and 13 Jbeta primers. TCRdb keeps only in-frame clones here, not all; method: immunoSEQ multiplex PCR. The data contain some 150,000 clones, roughly 85% of them singletons. Specimen: PBMCs. The source is a male donor in good health and CMV-seronegative.

The V and J genes are TRBV2 and TRBJ1-2; perhaps TRBD1 as D (6 bases). The CDR3 is 13 residues long. The germline gives CDR1 SNHLY, CDR2 FYNNEI. Deletions cut 1 base from V and 4 bases from J, with 7 bases between. The CDR3 here is CASSEGQAYGYTF. CDR3 nucleotides: TGTGCCAGCAGTGAAGGACAGGCCTATGGCTACACCTTC.

The chain couples TRBV13 to TRBJ2-1; the D gene is possibly TRBD2 (5 bases). This CDR3 spans 16 amino acids. Germline CDR1 reads PRHDT; CDR2 reads FYEKMQ (reference sequence). V was pared by 5 bases and J by 1 base, with 15 bases between. In DNA form, the CDR3 reads TGTGCCAGCAGCGTCAGAGCGGTCGGTTCCTACAATGAGCAGTTCTTC. Its translation: CASSVRAVGSYNEQFF.

V usage is TRBV9 and J usage is TRBJ1-1, with TRBD1 matching 8 bases. J lost 6 bases, V lost 0 bases, and 7 bases had no gene match. The CDR3 loop spans 15 amino acids. Germline V gene lookup returns CDR1 SGDLS and CDR2 YYNGEE. CDR3: CASSVDTGGISEAFF. The CDR3 bases are TGTGCCAGCAGCGTAGACACAGGGGGTATTTCTGAAGCTTTCTTT.

The chain has TRBV4-3 and TRBJ1-1, with D maybe TRBD1 (5 bases). The CDR3 is made up of 16 amino acids. The V gene's germline CDR1 is LGHNA and CDR2 YSLEER. V was trimmed by 4 bases and J by 7 bases, leaving 22 bases between them. Here the CDR3 DNA reads TGCGCCAGCAGCCCATTGAAGGGGCAAGGGGCGGTTGAAGCTTTCTTT. This sequence encodes CASSPLKGQGAVEAFF.

CDR3 residues: CASSEEANGFTF. The DNA of the CDR3 is TGTGCCAGCAGTGAAGAGGCTAACGGGTTCACCTTC. The V call is TRBV2, the J call TRBJ1-2; D uncertain. With 1 base removed from V and 13 bases from J, the gap between germline ends came to 13 bases. Per germline, CDR1 SNHLY and CDR2 FYNNEI. CDR3 length: 12 amino acids. Drawing the rest from reference TRBV2 and TRBJ1-2, the complete variable domain is EPEVTQTPSHQVTQMGQEVILRCVPISNHLYFYWYRQILGQKVEFLVSFYNNEISEKSEIFDDQFSVERPDGSNFTLKIRSTKLEDSAMYFCASSEEANGFTFGSGTRLTVV.

The gene calls are TRBV5-1 and TRBJ2-5; possibly TRBD1 for D (6 bases). The CDR3 totals 13 residues. V lost 2 bases to trimming and J lost 1 base, with 6 bases between them. Germline V gives CDR1 SGHRS, CDR2 YFSETQ. The CDR3 loop reads CASSLGGQETQYF. The CDR3 region has the DNA TGCGCCAGCAGCTTAGGGGGCCAAGAGACCCAGTACTTC.

The genes are TRBV10-3 and TRBJ2-2; tentatively, D is TRBD2 (5 bases). Germline assignment: CDR1 ENHRY and CDR2 SYGVKD. Trimming left V 6 bases short and J 4 bases short, with 12 bases between. This CDR3 region has 14 residues. As DNA, the CDR3 is TGTGCCATCAGGAGAGACGGAGGCACCGGGGAGCTGTTTTTT. Translation gives CAIRRDGGTGELFF.

The V and J genes are TRBV15 and TRBJ1-1; 8 bases fit TRBD1. J lost 0 bases, V lost 1 base, and 4 bases had no gene match. This CDR3 comprises 16 residues. Per germline, CDR1 LNHNV and CDR2 YYDKDF (reference sequence). The CDR3 reads CATSRGRQGMNTEAFF. CDR3 bases: TGTGCCACCAGCAGAGGGCGACAGGGGATGAACACTGAAGCTTTCTTT.

This chain joins TRBV4-3 and TRBJ2-7; 12 nucleotides line up with TRBD1. Germline CDR1 reads LGHNA; CDR2 reads YSLEER. The CDR3 contains 15 residues. The J segment lost 2 bases and the V segment lost 5 bases, leaving 4 bases of the junction unmatched. CDR3 in amino acids: CASSEGQGAPYEQYF. DNA of the CDR3: TGCGCCAGCAGCGAGGGACAGGGGGCCCCCTACGAGCAGTACTTC.

There are a few counts of this clone. The chain links TRBV6-5 to TRBJ1-2; 7 bases match TRBD1. J gave up 4 bases and V 0 bases, and 5 bases lay outside the gene matches. Looked up from germline, CDR1 is MNHEY and CDR2 is SVGAGI. The CDR3 sequence is 15 residues long. In nucleotides, the CDR3 is TGTGCCAGCAGTTACTCGGGACAGCGGCCCTATGGCTACACCTTC. Its protein product is CASSYSGQRPYGYTF.

V is TRBV5-4 and J is TRBJ1-2, with 8 bases lining up with TRBD1. The germline gives CDR1 SGHNT, CDR2 YYREEE (reference sequence). This CDR3 spans 14 amino acids. The ends lost 3 bases at V and 8 bases at J; junction bases unmatched: 9. CDR3 DNA: TGTGCCAGCAGCTCACCAGGGGGCGCGGGGGGCTACACCTTC. Translation: CASSSPGGAGGYTF.

The gene calls are TRBV4-2 and TRBJ1-1; 8 bases match TRBD1. The ends lost 4 bases at V and 0 bases at J; junction bases unmatched: 4. Germline lookup yields CDR1 LGHNA and CDR2 YNFKEQ. The CDR3 runs to 15 residues. CDR3 residues: CASSPGTGVNTEAFF. CDR3 DNA sequence: TGTGCCAGCAGCCCAGGGACAGGTGTGAACACTGAAGCTTTCTTT.

To note about this clone: A junction boundary mismatches the germline segment, possibly from a read error. This chain uses TRBV7-9 with TRBJ1-2; D is ambiguous. The V gene's germline CDR1 is SEHNR and CDR2 FQNEAQ (reference sequence). This CDR3 spans 12 amino acids. In nucleotides, the CDR3 is TGTTCCAGCAGCTTAACAGCCTATGGCTACACCTTC. Translated: CSSSLTAYGYTF.

A single count supports this clone. The chain carries TRBV27 and TRBJ1-6, with 7 bases lining up with TRBD1. Germline V lookup: CDR1 MNHEY, CDR2 SMNVEV (reference sequence). The CDR3 covers 14 residues. Germline trimming cut 5 bases from V and 11 bases from J; bases unmatched to any gene: 9. The CDR3 loop reads CASSLTRQGAPLHF. The CDR3 DNA follows: TGTGCCAGCAGTCTCACGCGACAGGGAGCACCCCTCCACTTT.

This clone appeared a single time. The chain recombines TRBV10-3 with TRBJ2-1; the match to TRBD2 covers 7 bases. The CDR3 loop spans 15 amino acids. Germline CDR1 ENHRY, CDR2 SYGVKD. J gave up 4 bases and V 6 bases, and 9 bases lay outside the gene matches. The CDR3 bases are TGTGCCATCAGGGGAGGCGGGAGTTCGTACAATGAGCAGTTCTTC. This encodes CAIRGGGSSYNEQFF.